These 10 T cell receptor beta chains were all obtained from the same sample, sequenced in a study of tumor-infiltrating lymphocytes in primary liver carcinoma. A constant-region primer primed TCR beta cDNA synthesis from roughly 500 ng of total RNA. Library construction for TCR beta comprised three nested multiplex PCR rounds performed with slightly modified ARM-PCR. With TRBV1-TRBV30 forward primers and a C-beta reverse primer, the first two PCR rounds were run for approximately 10 cycles each. TCRdb fed the multiplex PCR reads into MiXCR, producing one record per CDR3 protein. Of some 64,000 distinct CDR3 sequences detected, roughly 70% appear once; the ten largest clones hold roughly 40%. Between about 18 and 33 mg of unsorted bulk tissue served as the source from which RNA and DNA were co-extracted. The material sequenced was liver tumor tissue from sampling region 4. Subset described: tumor region T4, right-lateral pole. These receptors were taken from a middle-aged man with primary liver carcinoma and hepatitis B virus infection.

Note on this clonotype: The junction shows a germline mismatch at one end, possibly a read error. This rearrangement joins TRBV10-3 to TRBJ2-5; D may correspond to TRBD1 or TRBD2 (6 bases each). CDR1 is ENHRY and CDR2 is SYGVKD in the germline V gene. This CDR3 region has 17 residues. The DNA of the CDR3 is TGTGTCATCAGTGAGCCGAAGGGACAAGGGGGGACGGAGACCCAGTACTTC. As protein: CVISEPKGQGGTETQYF.

In regard to this clonotype: This clone may be a read error of a much larger clone one base away. This chain connects TRBV2 to TRBJ1-1, with 9 nucleotides matching TRBD1. The CDR3 sequence is 18 residues long. J was trimmed by 4 bases and V by 4 bases; bases with no gene match: 16. CDR1 and CDR2 (germline): SNHLY, FYNNEI. The CDR3 region is CASSGFSRDREWSTEAFF. CDR3 coding DNA: TGTGCCAGCAGTGGGTTTTCACGGGACAGGGAATGGAGCACTGAAGCTTTCTTT. The whole variable domain, remainder taken from reference TRBV2 and TRBJ1-1, is EPEVTQTPSHQVTQMGQEVILRCVPISNHLYFYWYRQILGQKVEFLVSFYNNEISEKSEIFDDQFSVERPDGSNFTLKIRSTKLEDSAMYFCASSGFSRDREWSTEAFFGQGTRLTVV.

A remark on this clonotype: Compared with germline, one end of the junction differs, possibly owing to a read error. The chain links TRBV12-3 or TRBV12-4 to TRBJ2-3; 10 bases align to TRBD2. The CDR3 loop spans 19 amino acids. The DNA of the CDR3 is TGTGCCGCCCCGATCTGGGTAGCGGGGGGCCATTCTAGCACAGATATGCAATATTTC. It specifies CAAPIWVAGGHSSTDMQYF.

The chain couples TRBV29-1 to TRBJ2-1; a possible D gene is TRBD2 (6 bases). CDR1 SQVTM and CDR2 ANQGSEA come from the germline V gene. The CDR3 runs 13 residues. Trimming shortened V by 2 bases and J by 9 bases, and 14 bases separated the two germline ends. Here the CDR3 reads CSVESLGRGEQFF. The CDR3 region has the DNA TGCAGCGTTGAAAGCCTAGGGCGGGGTGAGCAGTTCTTC.

Concerning this clonotype itself: A junction end diverges from the germline sequence, so it may reflect a read error. This chain connects TRBV6-1 to TRBJ1-5, with D possibly being TRBD1 (6 bases). There are 15 residues in the CDR3. Germline V CDR1 and CDR2: MNHNS, SASEGT. The CDR3 coding sequence is TGTGCCAGCAGACGGACAGCAGATAGCAATCGGCCCCAGCATTTT. Translating it yields CASRRTADSNRPQHF.

About this clonotype: A junction end diverges from the germline sequence, so it may reflect a read error. The J gene is TRBJ2-2, the V gene TRBV11-1, with TRBD1 as a possible D gene (5 bases). The CDR3 is 15 residues long. From germline, CDR1 is SGHAT and CDR2 FQDESV (reference sequence). CDR3 region: CAGSHTGPFSGELFF. CDR3 nucleotides: TGTGCCGGCAGCCATACAGGACCTTTCTCCGGGGAGCTGTTTTTT.

This clonotype is a singleton in its sample. A read error may account for a junction end that differs from germline. The chain has TRBV11-2 and TRBJ2-2; TRBD2 is a possible D gene (5 bases). CDR1 and CDR2 (germline): SGHAT, FQNNGV. This CDR3 region has 17 residues. Here the CDR3 DNA reads TGTGCCAGCAGCCTAGCATTAGGTAGGGCGAACACCGGGGAGCTGCTTTTT. It codes for CASSLALGRANTGELLF.

This clonotype has a handful of counts. The chain combines TRBV29-1 with TRBJ2-7, with D possibly TRBD1 on 5 matching bases. Germline values: CDR1 SQVTM, CDR2 ANQGSEA. The V end lost 4 bases, the J end lost 3 bases, and 10 bases lay between the germline ends. There are 12 residues in the CDR3. The CDR3 DNA reads as TGCAGCGTTGCGGACAATCGCTACGAGCAGTACTTC. Its protein is CSVADNRYEQYF.

The V gene is TRBV7-9, the J gene TRBJ2-1, with D possibly TRBD1 on 6 matching bases. V was trimmed by 5 bases and J by 1 base, leaving 21 bases between them. CDR1 is SEHNR, CDR2 FQNEAQ, per germline (reference sequence). The CDR3 loop spans 18 amino acids. DNA of the CDR3: TGTGCCAGCAGCCCCGGGACCAGAGGGGGAAGTTCCTACAATGAGCAGTTCTTC. Protein product: CASSPGTRGGSSYNEQFF.

Regarding this clonotype: A read error is possible here, since a much larger clone lies one base away. The rearrangement joins TRBV6-5 to TRBJ2-1; the match to TRBD2 covers 9 bases. Germline values: CDR1 MNHEY, CDR2 SVGAGI. The CDR3 consists of 15 residues. CDR3 in DNA: TGTGCCAGCAGTTACACCGTGACTAGCGGCGATGAGCAGTCCTTC. Its translation is CASSYTVTSGDEQSF.